Detailed here is one T cell receptor beta chain. What it recognizes is unknown. This specimen comes from a study of T cell responses to AZD1222 COVID-19 vaccine. Overall study: Samples with a second dose at about 4 or about 12 weeks were pooled together.

Study-level results: The study reported that nearly half of spike-specific TCRs target unmutated variant regions. Vaccine-associated CD4 TCRs spanned spike, dominant at 160-218 and 743-854. Possibly, clonal diversity was underestimated; donors were largely white British and included more females.

The ends were cut back, 6 bases at V and 2 bases at J, with 14 bases in the middle. The V gene's germline CDR1 is MGHRA and CDR2 YSYEKL. The CDR3 sequence is 14 residues long. TCRdb keeps only in-frame clones here, not all; method: immunoSEQ multiplex PCR. The repertoire holds some 150,000 clones, with approximately 88% as singletons. The specimen was peripheral blood, collected on day 0 of AZD1222 vaccination. This TCR derives from an adult in good health. The V and J genes are TRBV4-1 and TRBJ2-7; possibly TRBD2 for D (5 bases). The CDR3 region has the DNA TGCGCCAGCAGTCACAAGACGGGAACCTACGAGCAGTACTTC. Its protein product is CASSHKTGTYEQYF.